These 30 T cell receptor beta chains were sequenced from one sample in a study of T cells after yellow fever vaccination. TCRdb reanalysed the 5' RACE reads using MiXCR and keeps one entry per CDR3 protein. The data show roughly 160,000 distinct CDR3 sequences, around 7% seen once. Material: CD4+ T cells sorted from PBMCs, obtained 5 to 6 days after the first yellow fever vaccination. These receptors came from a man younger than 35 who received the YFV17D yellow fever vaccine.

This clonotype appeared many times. The CDR3 DNA is TGTGCCAGCGGGTCGTTGGACAGGACGTCACCCCTCCACTTT. This codes for CASGSLDRTSPLHF. The chain employs TRBV12-3 or TRBV12-4 and TRBJ1-6; 7 bases map to TRBD1. V gave up 8 bases and J gave up 10 bases; unmatched junction bases: 11. The CDR3 has 14 amino acids.

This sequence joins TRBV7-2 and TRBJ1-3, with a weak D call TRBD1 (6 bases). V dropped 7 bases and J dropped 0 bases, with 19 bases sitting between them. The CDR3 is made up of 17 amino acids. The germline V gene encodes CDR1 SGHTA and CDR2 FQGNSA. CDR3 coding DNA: TGTGCCAGCACCCGTTGGATAGGGGGAAACTCTGGAAACACCATATATTTT. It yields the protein CASTRWIGGNSGNTIYF.

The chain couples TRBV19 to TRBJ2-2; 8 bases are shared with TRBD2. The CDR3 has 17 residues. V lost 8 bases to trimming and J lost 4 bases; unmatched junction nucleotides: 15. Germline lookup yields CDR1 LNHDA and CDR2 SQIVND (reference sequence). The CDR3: CASSVSTQGLGTGELFF. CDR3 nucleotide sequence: TGTGCCAGTTCTGTATCTACGCAGGGACTAGGCACCGGGGAGCTGTTTTTT.

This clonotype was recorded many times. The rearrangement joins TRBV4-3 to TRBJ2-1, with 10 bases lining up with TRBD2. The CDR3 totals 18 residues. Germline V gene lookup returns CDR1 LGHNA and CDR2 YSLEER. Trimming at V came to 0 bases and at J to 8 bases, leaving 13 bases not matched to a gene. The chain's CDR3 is CASSQEVSGGAIAYEQFF. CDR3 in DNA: TGCGCCAGCAGCCAAGAAGTAAGCGGGGGGGCAATAGCTTATGAGCAGTTCTTC.

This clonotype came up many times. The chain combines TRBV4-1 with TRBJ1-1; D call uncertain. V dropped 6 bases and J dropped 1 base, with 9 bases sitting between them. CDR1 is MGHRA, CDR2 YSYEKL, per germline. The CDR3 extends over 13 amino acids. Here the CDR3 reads CASSFRENTEAFF. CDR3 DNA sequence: TGCGCCAGCAGTTTCAGAGAGAACACTGAAGCTTTCTTT.

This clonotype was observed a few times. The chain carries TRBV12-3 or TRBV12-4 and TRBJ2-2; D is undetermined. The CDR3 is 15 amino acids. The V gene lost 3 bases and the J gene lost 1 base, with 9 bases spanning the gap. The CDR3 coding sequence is TGTGCCAGCAGTTTTAGTCCCTTGAACACCGGGGAGCTGTTTTTT. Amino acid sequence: CASSFSPLNTGELFF.

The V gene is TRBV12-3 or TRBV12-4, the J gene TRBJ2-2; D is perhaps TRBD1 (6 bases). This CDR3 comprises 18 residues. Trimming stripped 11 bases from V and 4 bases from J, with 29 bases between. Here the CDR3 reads CAFSLNPPAGAATGELFF. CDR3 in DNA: TGTGCCTTCAGTTTAAACCCCCCCGCAGGGGCGGCCACCGGGGAGCTGTTTTTT.

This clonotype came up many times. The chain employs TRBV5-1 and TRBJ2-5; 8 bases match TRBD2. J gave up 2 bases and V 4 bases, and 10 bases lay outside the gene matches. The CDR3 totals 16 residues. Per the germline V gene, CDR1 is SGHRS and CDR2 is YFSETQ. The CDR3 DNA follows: TGCGCCAGCAGCCCGCCAGGACTAGCAGGGCAAGAGACCCAGTACTTC. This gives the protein CASSPPGLAGQETQYF.

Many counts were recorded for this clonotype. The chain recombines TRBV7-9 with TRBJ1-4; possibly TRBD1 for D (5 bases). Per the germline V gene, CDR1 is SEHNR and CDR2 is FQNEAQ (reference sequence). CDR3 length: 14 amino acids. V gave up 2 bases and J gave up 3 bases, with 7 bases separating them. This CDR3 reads CASSLRGANEKLFF. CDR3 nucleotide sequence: TGTGCCAGCAGCTTAAGGGGAGCTAATGAAAAACTGTTTTTT.

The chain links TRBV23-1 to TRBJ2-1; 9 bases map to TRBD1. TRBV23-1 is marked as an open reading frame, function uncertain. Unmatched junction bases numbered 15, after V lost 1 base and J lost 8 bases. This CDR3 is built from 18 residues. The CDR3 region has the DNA TGCGCCAGCAGTCAATTCTTCAAGCCGGGACAGGGTGTTGATGAGCAGTTCTTC. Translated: CASSQFFKPGQGVDEQFF.

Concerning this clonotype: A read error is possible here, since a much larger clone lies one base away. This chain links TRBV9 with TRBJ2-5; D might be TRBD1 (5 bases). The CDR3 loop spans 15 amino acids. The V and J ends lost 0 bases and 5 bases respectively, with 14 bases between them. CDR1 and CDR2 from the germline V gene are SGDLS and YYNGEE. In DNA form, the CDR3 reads TGTGCCAGCAGCGTAGGTGACAGCCCAGGGGAGACCCAGTACTTC. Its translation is CASSVGDSPGETQYF.

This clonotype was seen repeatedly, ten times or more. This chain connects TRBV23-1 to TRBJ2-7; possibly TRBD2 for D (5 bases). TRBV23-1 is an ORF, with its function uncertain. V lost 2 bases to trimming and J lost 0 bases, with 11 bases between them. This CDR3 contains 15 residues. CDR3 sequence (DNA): TGCGCCAGCAGTCAAATTGGAGGACCCTCCTACGAGCAGTACGTC. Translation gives CASSQIGGPSYEQYV.

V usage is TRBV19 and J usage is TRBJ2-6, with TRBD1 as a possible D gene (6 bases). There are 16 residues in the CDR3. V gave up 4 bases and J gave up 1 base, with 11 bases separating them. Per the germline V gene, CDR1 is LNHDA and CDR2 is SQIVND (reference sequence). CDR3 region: CASSNRAWSGANVLTF. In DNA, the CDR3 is TGTGCCAGTAGTAACAGGGCCTGGTCTGGGGCCAACGTCCTGACTTTC.

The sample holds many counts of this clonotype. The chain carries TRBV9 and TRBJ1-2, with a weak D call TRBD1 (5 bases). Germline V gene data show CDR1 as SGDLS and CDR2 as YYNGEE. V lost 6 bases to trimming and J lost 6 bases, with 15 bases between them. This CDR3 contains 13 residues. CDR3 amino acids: CASTQRWGDGYTF. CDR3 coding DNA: TGTGCCAGCACCCAGAGGTGGGGCGATGGCTACACCTTC.

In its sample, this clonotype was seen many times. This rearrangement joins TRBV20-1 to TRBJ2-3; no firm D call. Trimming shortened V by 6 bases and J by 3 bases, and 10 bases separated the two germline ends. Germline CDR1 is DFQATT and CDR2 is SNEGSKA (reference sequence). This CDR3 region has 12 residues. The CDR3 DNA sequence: TGCAGTGCCGCTGCCCATACAGATACGCAGTATTTT. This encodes CSAAAHTDTQYF.

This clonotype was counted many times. The CDR3 DNA reads TGTGCCAGCAGCGGGGAGGGGATTGGATCTGGAAACACCATATATTTT. Amino acid sequence: CASSGEGIGSGNTIYF. The V and J genes are TRBV9 and TRBJ1-3, with D maybe TRBD1 (5 bases). Trimming pared 3 bases from V and 1 base from J, leaving 14 bases between. This CDR3 spans 16 amino acids. Looked up from germline, CDR1 is SGDLS and CDR2 is YYNGEE.

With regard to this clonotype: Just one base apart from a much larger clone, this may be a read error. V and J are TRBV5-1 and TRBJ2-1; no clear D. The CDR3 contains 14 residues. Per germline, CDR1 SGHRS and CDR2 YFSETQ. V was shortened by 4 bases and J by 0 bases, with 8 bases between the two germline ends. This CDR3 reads CASSQQSSYNEQFF. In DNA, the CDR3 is TGCGCCAGCAGCCAACAGAGCTCCTACAATGAGCAGTTCTTC.

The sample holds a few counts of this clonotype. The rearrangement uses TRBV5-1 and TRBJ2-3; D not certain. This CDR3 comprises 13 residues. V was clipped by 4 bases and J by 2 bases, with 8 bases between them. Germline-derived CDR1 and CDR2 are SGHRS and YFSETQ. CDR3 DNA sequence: TGCGCCAGCAGCGTTTTCCTCACAGATACGCAGTATTTT. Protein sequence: CASSVFLTDTQYF. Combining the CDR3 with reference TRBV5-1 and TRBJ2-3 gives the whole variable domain KAGVTQTPRYLIKTRGQQVTLSCSPISGHRSVSWYQQTPGQGLQFLFEYFSETQRNKGNFPGRFSGRQFSNSRSEMNVSTLELGDSALYLCASSVFLTDTQYFGPGTRLTVL.

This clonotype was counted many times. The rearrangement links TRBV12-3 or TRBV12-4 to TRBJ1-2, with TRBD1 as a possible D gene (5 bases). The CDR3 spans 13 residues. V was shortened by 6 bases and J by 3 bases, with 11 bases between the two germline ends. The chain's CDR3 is CASSRDGYYGYTF. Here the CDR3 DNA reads TGTGCCAGCAGCCGGGACGGCTACTATGGCTACACCTTC.

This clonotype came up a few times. CDR3 residues: CAIRDRENTEAFF. The DNA of the CDR3 is TGTGCCATCAGAGACAGGGAGAACACTGAAGCTTTCTTT. This chain connects TRBV10-3 to TRBJ1-1; 7 bases map to TRBD1. The CDR3 spans 13 residues. Germline V CDR1 and CDR2: ENHRY, SYGVKD. V was clipped by 6 bases and J by 1 base; unmatched bases: 2.

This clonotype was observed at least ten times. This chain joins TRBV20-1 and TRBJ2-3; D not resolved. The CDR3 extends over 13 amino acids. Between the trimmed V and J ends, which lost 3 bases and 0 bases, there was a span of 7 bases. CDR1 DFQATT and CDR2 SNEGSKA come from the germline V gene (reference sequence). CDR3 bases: TGCAGTGCTAGTTTTGACAGCACAGATACGCAGTATTTT. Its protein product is CSASFDSTDTQYF.

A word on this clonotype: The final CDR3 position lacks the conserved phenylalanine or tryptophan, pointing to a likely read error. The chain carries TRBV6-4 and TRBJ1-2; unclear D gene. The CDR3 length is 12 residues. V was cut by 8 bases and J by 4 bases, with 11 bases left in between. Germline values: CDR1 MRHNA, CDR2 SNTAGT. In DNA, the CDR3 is TGTGCCAGCTCGGAGACCTCCTATGGCTACACCGTC. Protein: CASSETSYGYTV.

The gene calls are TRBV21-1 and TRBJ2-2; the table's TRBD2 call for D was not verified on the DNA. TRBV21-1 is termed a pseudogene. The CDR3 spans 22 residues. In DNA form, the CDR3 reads TGTGCCAGCAGCAAAGCCGGCCTCCCGTTAGCGGGGGGGCCTAGGAACACCGGGGAGCTGTTTTTT. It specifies CASSKAGLPLAGGPRNTGELFF.

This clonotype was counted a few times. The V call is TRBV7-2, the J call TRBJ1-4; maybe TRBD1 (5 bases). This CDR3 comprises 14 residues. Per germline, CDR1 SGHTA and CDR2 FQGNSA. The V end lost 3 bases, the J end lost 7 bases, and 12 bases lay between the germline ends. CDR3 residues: CASSFGTWGEKLFF. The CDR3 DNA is TGTGCCAGCAGCTTCGGGACCTGGGGTGAAAAACTGTTTTTT. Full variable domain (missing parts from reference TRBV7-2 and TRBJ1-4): GAGVSQSPSNKVTEKGKDVELRCDPISGHTALYWYRQSLGQGLEFLIYFQGNSAPDKSGLPSDRFSAERTGGSVSTLTIQRTQQEDSAVYLCASSFGTWGEKLFFGSGTQLSVL.

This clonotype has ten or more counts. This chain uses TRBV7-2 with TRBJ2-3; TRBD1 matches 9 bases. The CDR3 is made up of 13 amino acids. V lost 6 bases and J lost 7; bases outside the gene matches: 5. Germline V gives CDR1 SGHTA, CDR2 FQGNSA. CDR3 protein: CASRPTGGHTQYF. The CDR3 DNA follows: TGTGCCAGCAGACCCACAGGGGGCCATACGCAGTATTTT. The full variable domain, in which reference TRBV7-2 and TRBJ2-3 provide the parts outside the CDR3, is GAGVSQSPSNKVTEKGKDVELRCDPISGHTALYWYRQSLGQGLEFLIYFQGNSAPDKSGLPSDRFSAERTGGSVSTLTIQRTQQEDSAVYLCASRPTGGHTQYFGPGTRLTVL.

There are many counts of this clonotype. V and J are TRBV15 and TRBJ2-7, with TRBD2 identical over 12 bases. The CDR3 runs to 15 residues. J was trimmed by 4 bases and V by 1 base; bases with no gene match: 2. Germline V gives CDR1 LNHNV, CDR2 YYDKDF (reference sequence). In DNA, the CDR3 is TGTGCCACCAGCAGAGGGACTAGCGGGGTATACGAGCAGTACTTC. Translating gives CATSRGTSGVYEQYF.

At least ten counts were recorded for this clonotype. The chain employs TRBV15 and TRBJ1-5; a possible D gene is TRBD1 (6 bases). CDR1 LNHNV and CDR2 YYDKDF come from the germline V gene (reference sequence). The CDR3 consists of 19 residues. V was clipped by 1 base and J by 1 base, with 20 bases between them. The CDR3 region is CATSRVGGGRLASNQPQHF. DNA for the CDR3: TGTGCCACCAGCAGAGTAGGTGGGGGGCGCTTGGCGAGCAATCAGCCCCAGCATTTT.

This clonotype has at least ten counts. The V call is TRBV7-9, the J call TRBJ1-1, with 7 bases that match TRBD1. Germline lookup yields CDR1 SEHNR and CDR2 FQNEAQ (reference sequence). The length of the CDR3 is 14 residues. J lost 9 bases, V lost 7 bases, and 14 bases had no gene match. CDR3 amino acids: CASTMSGTEAKAFF. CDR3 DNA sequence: TGTGCCAGCACCATGTCCGGGACAGAGGCAAAAGCTTTCTTT.

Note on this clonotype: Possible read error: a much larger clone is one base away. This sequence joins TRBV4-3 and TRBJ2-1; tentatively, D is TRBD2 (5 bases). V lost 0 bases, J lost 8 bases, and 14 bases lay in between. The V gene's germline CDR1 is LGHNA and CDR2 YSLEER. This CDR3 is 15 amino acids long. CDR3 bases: TGCGCCAGCAGCCAAGAGATACGGGGTTGGCATGAGCAGTTCTTC. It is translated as CASSQEIRGWHEQFF.

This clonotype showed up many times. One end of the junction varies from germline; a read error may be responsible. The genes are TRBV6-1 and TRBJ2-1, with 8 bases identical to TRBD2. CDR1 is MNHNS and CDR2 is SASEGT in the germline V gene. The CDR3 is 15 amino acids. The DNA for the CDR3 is TGTGCCAGCGGTGAGCGGGGGAGCTCCTACAATGAGCAGTTCTTC. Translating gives CASGERGSSYNEQFF.